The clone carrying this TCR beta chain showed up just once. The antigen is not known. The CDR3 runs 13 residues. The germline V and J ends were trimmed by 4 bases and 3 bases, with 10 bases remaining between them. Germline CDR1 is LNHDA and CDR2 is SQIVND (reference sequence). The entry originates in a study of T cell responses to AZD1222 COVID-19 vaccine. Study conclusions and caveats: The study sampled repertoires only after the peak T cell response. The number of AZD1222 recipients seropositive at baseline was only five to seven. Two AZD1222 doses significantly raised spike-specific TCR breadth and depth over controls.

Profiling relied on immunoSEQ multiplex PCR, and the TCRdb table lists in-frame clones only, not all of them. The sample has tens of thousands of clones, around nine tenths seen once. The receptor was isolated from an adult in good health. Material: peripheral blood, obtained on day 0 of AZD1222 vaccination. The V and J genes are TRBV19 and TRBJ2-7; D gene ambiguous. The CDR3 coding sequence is TGTGCCAGTAGTAGTTCTCAGGACTACGAGCAGTACTTC. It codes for CASSSSQDYEQYF.